These 3 T cell receptor beta chains were sequenced from one sample in a study of CD8+ T cells in alopecia areata listed by TCRdb under 2018. Explained via the paper, the time point label denotes: baseline before oral tofacitinib. Library construction relied on the immunoSEQ multiplex PCR assay. For TCR sequencing, RNA was extracted from every sample and reverse transcribed into cDNA to serve as template. TCRdb's version of the immuneACCESS table is confined to in-frame rearrangements and falls short of the full clone set. An unresolved V gene accounts for under half of the shortfall where checked; the remainder is of unknown origin. The sample data list about 170,000 clones, and about 66% of these were observed just once. The ten largest make up about an eighth of the sample. This material consisted of CD8+ T cells sorted from blood, taken at week 0. Every receptor here comes from a human donor with alopecia areata.

This chain connects TRBV5-6 to TRBJ2-7; 8 bases fit TRBD1. CDR1 is SGHDT, CDR2 YYEEEE, per germline. Trimming took 4 bases from V and 3 from J; bases not matched to a gene: 6. The CDR3 totals 14 residues. The CDR3 DNA reads TGTGCCAGCAGCGTGGGACAGGATGACTACGAGCAGTACTTC. Translation gives CASSVGQDDYEQYF.

V and J are TRBV27 and TRBJ2-3; the D is unclear. The V end was cut by 6 bases, the J end by 2 bases, with 9 bases between. Germline CDR1 is MNHEY and CDR2 is SMNVEV (reference sequence). This CDR3 contains 13 residues. CDR3 DNA sequence: TGTGCCAGCAGCCTGAAACCCACAGATACGCAGTATTTT. Translating gives CASSLKPTDTQYF.

This clone was seen more than once but under ten times. The chain uses TRBV30 and TRBJ2-4; 7 nucleotides align to TRBD2. The V gene end was trimmed by 3 bases and the J gene end by 2 bases; junction bases not matched to a gene: 4. Germline V CDR1 and CDR2: GTSNPN, SVGIG (reference sequence). The CDR3 consists of 14 residues. CDR3 loop: CAWSPGGTKNIQYF. The CDR3 DNA sequence: TGTGCCTGGAGCCCGGGGGGAACCAAAAACATTCAGTACTTC.